The T cell receptor (beta chain) under discussion was sequenced for a study of blood T cell repertoires in COVID-19. Trimming took 2 bases from V and 2 from J, leaving 10 bases between them. Germline assignment: CDR1 MNHEY and CDR2 SVGEGT. This CDR3 contains 15 residues. Profiled with immunoSEQ multiplex PCR; TCRdb holds only in-frame clones, not every one. The sample has 120,000 to 150,000 clones, approximately 80% seen once. The chain couples TRBV6-2 or TRBV6-3 to TRBJ1-5; D not certain. This TCR was sampled from a woman aged 50 to 60 with acute or convalescent COVID-19. Sequenced input: peripheral blood. Here the CDR3 DNA reads TGTGCCAGCAGTTACAGGAGCCGGGGCAATCAGCCCCAGCATTTT. Residues: CASSYRSRGNQPQHF.